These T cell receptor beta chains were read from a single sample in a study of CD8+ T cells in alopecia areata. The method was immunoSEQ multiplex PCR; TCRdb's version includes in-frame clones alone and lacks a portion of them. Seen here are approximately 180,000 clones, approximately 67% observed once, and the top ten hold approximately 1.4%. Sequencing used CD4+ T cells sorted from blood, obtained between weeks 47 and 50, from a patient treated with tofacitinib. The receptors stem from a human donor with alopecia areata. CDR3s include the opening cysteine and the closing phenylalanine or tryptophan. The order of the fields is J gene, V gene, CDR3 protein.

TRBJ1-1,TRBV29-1,CSVEGRTQKIAFF
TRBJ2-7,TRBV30,CAWSKAETGKYF
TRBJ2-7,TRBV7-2,CASSPPSSRAYSF
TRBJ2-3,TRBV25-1,CASSEYTSTDTQYF
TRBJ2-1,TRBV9,CASSPRTSGGNEQFF
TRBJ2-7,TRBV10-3,CAISEQIVAARYF
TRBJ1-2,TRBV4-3,CASSQASPMTGGVGYTF
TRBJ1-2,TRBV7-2,CASSVGQSPNYGYTF
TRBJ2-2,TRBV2,CASSGSLGQGRHGELFF
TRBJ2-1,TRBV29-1,CSSGTGTDEQFF
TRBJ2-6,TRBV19,CASSVPGQASSGANVLTF
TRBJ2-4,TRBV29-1,CSVKDGRGDIQYF
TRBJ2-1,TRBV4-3,CASSQDLSNNEQFF
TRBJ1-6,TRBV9,CASSAGEATSPLHF
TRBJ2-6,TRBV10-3,CATRGSSGANVLTF
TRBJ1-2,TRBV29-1,CSAPDGSYGYTF
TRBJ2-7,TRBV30,CAYSMGVYEQYF
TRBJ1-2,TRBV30,CAWSGNGRRGYGYTF
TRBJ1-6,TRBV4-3,CASSQEKADNSPLHF
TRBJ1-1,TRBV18,CASSQDTEAFF
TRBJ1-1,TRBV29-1,CSGRQVETEAFF
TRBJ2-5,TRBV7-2,CASSLDTRGGSQETQYF
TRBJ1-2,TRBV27,CASKSGSGGYTF